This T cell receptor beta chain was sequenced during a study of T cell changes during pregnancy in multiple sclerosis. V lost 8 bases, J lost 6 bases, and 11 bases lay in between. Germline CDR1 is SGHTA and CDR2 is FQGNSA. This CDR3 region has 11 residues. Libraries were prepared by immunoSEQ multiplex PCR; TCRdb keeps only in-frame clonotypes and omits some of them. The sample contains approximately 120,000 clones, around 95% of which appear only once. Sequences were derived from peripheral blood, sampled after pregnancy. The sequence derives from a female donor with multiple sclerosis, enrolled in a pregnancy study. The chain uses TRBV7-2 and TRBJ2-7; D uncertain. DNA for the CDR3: TGTGCCAGCGGAATAGGAGCCGAGCAGTACTTC. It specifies CASGIGAEQYF.